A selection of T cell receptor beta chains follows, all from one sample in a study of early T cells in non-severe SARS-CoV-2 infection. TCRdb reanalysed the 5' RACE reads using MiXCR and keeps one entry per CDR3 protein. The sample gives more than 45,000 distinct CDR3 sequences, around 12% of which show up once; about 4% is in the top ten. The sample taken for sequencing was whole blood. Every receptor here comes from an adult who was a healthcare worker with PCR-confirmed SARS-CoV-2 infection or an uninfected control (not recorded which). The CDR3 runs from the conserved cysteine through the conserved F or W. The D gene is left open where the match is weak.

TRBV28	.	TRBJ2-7	CASSLVPYEQYF
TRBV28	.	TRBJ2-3	CASSLSPNTDTQYF
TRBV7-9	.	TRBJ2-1	CASSRDLIYNEQFF
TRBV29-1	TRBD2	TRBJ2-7	CSVDGLAEKVYEQYF
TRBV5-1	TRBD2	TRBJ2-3	CASSPGTSGRDTQYF
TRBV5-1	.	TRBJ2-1	CASSFRGPYNEQFF
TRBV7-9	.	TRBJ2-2	CASSFVGRENTGELFF
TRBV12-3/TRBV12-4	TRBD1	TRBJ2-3	CASRASFGQGTDTQYF
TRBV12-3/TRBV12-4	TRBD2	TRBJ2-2	CASSSLTSGVTFNTGELFF
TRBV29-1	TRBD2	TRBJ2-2	CRPQLAVYTGELFF
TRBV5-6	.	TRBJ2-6	CASSFDSLSGANVLTF
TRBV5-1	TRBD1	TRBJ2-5	CASSLAPSGGEETQYF
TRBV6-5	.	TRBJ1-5	CASAYGGDQPQHF
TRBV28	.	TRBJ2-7	CASSSLGTAGTYEQYF
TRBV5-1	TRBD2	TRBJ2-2	CASSLERGTGELFF
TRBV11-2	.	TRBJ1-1	CASSLRRTANTEAFF
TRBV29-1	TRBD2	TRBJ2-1	CSVEERILAGGNEQFF
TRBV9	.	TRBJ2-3	CASSVAGLTDTQYF
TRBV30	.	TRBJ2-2	CAWSQRQNTGELFF
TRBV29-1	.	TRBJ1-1	CSVEARHTEAFF
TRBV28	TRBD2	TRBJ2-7	CASTRSGSWAYEQYF
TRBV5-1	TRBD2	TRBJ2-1	CASRLAGRLRNEQFF
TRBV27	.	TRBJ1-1	CASRGHTNTEAFF
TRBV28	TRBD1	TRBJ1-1	CASSNRGGGTEAFF
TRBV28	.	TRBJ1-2	CASSLYLSGYTF
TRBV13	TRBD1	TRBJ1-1	CASSLGDRGSGTEAFF
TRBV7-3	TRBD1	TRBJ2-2	CASSRWTGGNSGELFF
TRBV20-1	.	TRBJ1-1	CSAHIGSEETEAFF
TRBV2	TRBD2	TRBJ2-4	CASKGLAGVNIQYF
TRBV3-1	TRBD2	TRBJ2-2	CASSHISGRDTGELFF
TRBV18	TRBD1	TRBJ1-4	CASSSFSGTGTEKLFF
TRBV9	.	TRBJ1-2	CASSVGIAYGYTF
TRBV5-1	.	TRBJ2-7	CASSPPGDEQYF
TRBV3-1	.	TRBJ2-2	CASSQVRELFF
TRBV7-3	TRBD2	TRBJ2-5	CASSWTSQETQYF
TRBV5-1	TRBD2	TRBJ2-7	CASSLDPGGNEQYF
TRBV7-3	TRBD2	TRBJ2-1	CASSRGLAEYNEQFF
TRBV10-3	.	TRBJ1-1	CAISDQVNTEAFF
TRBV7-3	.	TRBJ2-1	CASSFQVDNEQSF
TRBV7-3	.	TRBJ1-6	CASSLGQGYSPLHF
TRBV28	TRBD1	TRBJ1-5	CASRSTGEAQHF
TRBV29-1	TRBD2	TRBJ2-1	CSVLPSGREYNEQFF
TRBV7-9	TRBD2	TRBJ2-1	CASSGLEHNEQFF
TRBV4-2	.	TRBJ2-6	CASSQGAGANVLTF
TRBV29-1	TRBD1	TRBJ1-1	CSIRQGLNTEAFF
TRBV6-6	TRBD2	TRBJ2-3	CASSPGGDTQYF
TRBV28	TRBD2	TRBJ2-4	CASSPLLAGVRGNIQYF
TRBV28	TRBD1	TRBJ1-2	CASSPPGTGSHGYTF
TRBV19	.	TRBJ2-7	CASSNGGIHEQYF
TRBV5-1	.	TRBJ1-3	CASSVDTSSGNTIYF
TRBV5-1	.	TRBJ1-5	CASSAGGGNQPQHF
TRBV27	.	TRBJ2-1	CASRAGTHNEQFF
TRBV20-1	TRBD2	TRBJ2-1	CSASPRLAGVYNEQFF
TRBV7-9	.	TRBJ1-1	CASSFRANTEAFF
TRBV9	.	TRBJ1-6	CASSQQGAPLHF
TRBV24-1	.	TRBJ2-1	CATSARGISYNEQFF
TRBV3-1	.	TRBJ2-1	CASSQATSNEQFF
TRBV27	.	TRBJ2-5	CASGLRMAETQYF
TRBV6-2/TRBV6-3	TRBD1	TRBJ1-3	CASSRTGGAGGNTIYF
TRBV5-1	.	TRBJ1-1	CASSLWENTEAFF